A selection of T cell receptor beta chains follows, all from one sample in a study of post-analysis software for immune sequencing data. In TCRdb, the PCR reads were re-called with MiXCR into one record per CDR3 protein. The profile shows over 700,000 distinct CDR3 sequences, around 27% of them singletons. Sequences were obtained from blood. The receptors come from a girl aged 10 to 17 with multiple sclerosis. Both conserved end residues are part of each CDR3. The D gene is left open where the match is weak. A row's size may be missing; if present it is once, few, many or a size class.

TRBJ2-5,TRBV5-1,TRBD1,NA,TGCGCCAGCAGCCCCGGGACAGGCTACCAAGAGACCCAGTACTTC,CASSPGTGYQETQYF
TRBJ1-2,TRBV7-2,TRBD1,many,TGTGCCAGCAGCTTAGGTGGGACAGCCTATGGCTACACCTTC,CASSLGGTAYGYTF
TRBJ2-2,TRBV29-1,NA,once,TGCAGCGTTCAGGGGACGCCGAACACCGGGGAGCGGTTTTTT,CSVQGTPNTGERFF
TRBJ1-2,TRBV4-3,NA,many,TGCGCCAGCAGCCAAGACAGGCTCTATGGCTACACCTTC,CASSQDRLYGYTF
TRBJ1-1,TRBV18,NA,NA,TGTGCCAGCTCATCGGACGGTGATTCCACTGAAGCTTTCTTT,CASSSDGDSTEAFF
TRBJ1-4,TRBV6-5,NA,NA,TGTGCCAGCAGTTATACAAGGCCAACTAATGAAAAACTGTTTTTT,CASSYTRPTNEKLFF
TRBJ2-2,TRBV4-1,TRBD1,NA,TGCGCCAGCAGCTTCTTCGGACAGGGGGGAACCGGGGAGCTGTTTTTT,CASSFFGQGGTGELFF
TRBJ2-3,TRBV10-1,NA,NA,TGCACCAGCAGTGAGACAGTATCCACAGATACGCAGTATTTT,CTSSETVSTDTQYF
TRBJ2-1,TRBV10-3,NA,NA,TGTGCCATCAGGGGGAGGAATGAGCAGTTCTTC,CAIRGRNEQFF
TRBJ2-4,TRBV18,TRBD2,few,TGTGCCAGCTCACCAACGGGACTAGCTCCTAGTGAGTACTTC,CASSPTGLAPSEYF
TRBJ2-4,TRBV11-2,NA,few,TGTGCCAGCAGCCCCGTGGGGAACAAAAACATTCAGTACTTC,CASSPVGNKNIQYF
TRBJ1-1,TRBV20-1,TRBD1,few,TGCAGTGCTAGAGGGCCGGTGGGACAGGTCACTGAAGCTTTCTTT,CSARGPVGQVTEAFF
TRBJ2-1,TRBV24-1,TRBD2,NA,TGTGCCACCAGTGATATCGAGCGGGGGGGCAATGAGCAGTTCTTC,CATSDIERGGNEQFF
TRBJ2-1,TRBV7-9,NA,NA,TGTGCCAGCAGCATTCCCGGGGCACAGTACAATGAGCAGTTCTTC,CASSIPGAQYNEQFF
TRBJ2-3,TRBV28,TRBD2,NA,TGTGCCAGCATCTCGGGACTAGCGGGGGCCCCTACCCGGGATACGCAGTATTTT,CASISGLAGAPTRDTQYF
TRBJ2-5,TRBV7-9,NA,once,TGTGCCAGCAGCGTCGCGGCCCCTATACCAGGGACCCAGTACTTC,CASSVAAPIPGTQYF
TRBJ2-1,TRBV6-1,NA,NA,TGTGCCAGCAGTGAAGGCCCCTCTGGGCTCGGGCAGTTCTTC,CASSEGPSGLGQFF
TRBJ1-1,TRBV11-1,NA,NA,TGTGCCAGCAGCACAGGACAAACTGAAGCTTTCTTT,CASSTGQTEAFF
TRBJ2-3,TRBV5-1,NA,NA,TGCGCCTCGGCTCTGGGGGCGATAAAAACAGATACGCAGTATTTT,CASALGAIKTDTQYF
TRBJ2-7,TRBV12-3/TRBV12-4,NA,many,TGTGCCAGCAGTTTATCCTCGGGGGAGCAGTACTTC,CASSLSSGEQYF
TRBJ2-6,TRBV20-1,NA,few,TGCAGTGCCCGCGGAGACTCTGGGGCCAACGTCCTGACTTTC,CSARGDSGANVLTF
TRBJ2-4,TRBV20-1,TRBD1,NA,TGCAGTGCAGGGGACAGGGGGCCAAAAAACATTCAGTACTTC,CSAGDRGPKNIQYF
TRBJ2-3,TRBV6-6,NA,NA,TGTGCCAGCAGTTACTTCGAGAGGGGCTCTAGCACAGATACGCAGTATTTT,CASSYFERGSSTDTQYF
TRBJ2-5,TRBV18,NA,NA,TGTGCCAGCTCACCACGGACGGGGCTGAAGACCCAGTACTTC,CASSPRTGLKTQYF
TRBJ2-7,TRBV5-1,TRBD1,NA,TGCGCCAGCAGCTTGGTGGGACAGGGTTGGGTCGAGCAGTACTTC,CASSLVGQGWVEQYF
TRBJ1-6,TRBV20-1,TRBD1,few,TGCAGTGCTTTACCGGGACAGGCTAATTTACCCCTCCACTTT,CSALPGQANLPLHF
TRBJ2-1,TRBV13,TRBD1,NA,TGTGCCAGCAGCCCACAGGGGCGGTACAATGAGCAGTTCTTC,CASSPQGRYNEQFF
TRBJ2-4,TRBV7-3,NA,once,TGTGCCAGCAGCCCCACAGGGGCAACGGGGGAGCAGTACTTC,CASSPTGATGEQYF
TRBJ2-7,TRBV28,NA,few,TGTGCCAGCAGTTTCTCCCTAGCCCCGACCTACGAGCAGTACTTC,CASSFSLAPTYEQYF
TRBJ2-7,TRBV19,NA,few,TGTGCCAGTAGTCAGAACAGGGCTGGAGAGCAGTACTTC,CASSQNRAGEQYF
TRBJ2-3,TRBV24-1,TRBD2,NA,TGTACCACTCGTAGCGGGATCGTCACAGATACGCAGTATTTT,CTTRSGIVTDTQYF
TRBJ2-7,TRBV6-5,TRBD2,NA,TGTGCCAGCAGCCCTAGGGTAGCGGGAGGGCCCCACGAGCAGTACTTC,CASSPRVAGGPHEQYF
TRBJ2-3,TRBV2,TRBD2,NA,TGTGCCAGCAGTGTTAGCGGGAGCCCCCTTTACACAGATACGCAGTATTTT,CASSVSGSPLYTDTQYF
TRBJ2-3,TRBV18,NA,NA,TGTGCCAGCTCACCTAAGTCGCCGACAGATACGCAGTATTTT,CASSPKSPTDTQYF
TRBJ1-1,TRBV7-9,NA,once,TGTGCCAGCAGCCCCCTGGGGGGAGGAGGCACTGAAGCTTTCTTT,CASSPLGGGGTEAFF
TRBJ2-7,TRBV7-2,TRBD1,many,TGTGCCAGCAGTTACGGGACAGGCACCTACGAGCAGTACTTC,CASSYGTGTYEQYF
TRBJ2-1,TRBV7-9,TRBD2,NA,TGTGCCAGCAGCTCCTCTAGCGGGGAGGGTGAGCAGTTCTTC,CASSSSSGEGEQFF
TRBJ2-3,TRBV20-1,TRBD1,once,TGCAGTGCTAGAGAGGTCCTGGGACAGACCACAGATACGCAGTATTTT,CSAREVLGQTTDTQYF
TRBJ2-1,TRBV5-1,NA,many,TGCGCCAGCAGCTGGGGATCGAGGAGCTCCTACAATGAGCAGTTCTTC,CASSWGSRSSYNEQFF
TRBJ2-1,TRBV27,TRBD2,NA,TGTGCCAGCAGTCGAAGCGGGAGCGTATACAATGAGCAGTTCTTC,CASSRSGSVYNEQFF
TRBJ1-5,TRBV3-1,NA,NA,TGTGCCAGCAGCCAAGTCATCTTCGGGGACCATACTTCGAGGCAGCCCCGGCATTTT,CASSQVIFGDHTSRQPRHF
TRBJ2-1,TRBV3-1,NA,few,TGTGCCAGCAGGCCAGCAGGGGGGTCCAATGAGCAGTTCTTC,CASRPAGGSNEQFF
TRBJ2-7,TRBV3-1,NA,once,TGTGCCAGCAGCCAAGTCGCCCATTCCTACGAGCAGTACTTC,CASSQVAHSYEQYF
TRBJ1-5,TRBV20-1,NA,NA,TGCAGTGCTAGGGACAGACCTGACGGAAATCAGCCCCAGCATTTT,CSARDRPDGNQPQHF
TRBJ2-3,TRBV15,NA,few,TGTGCCACCAGCCTAGGGACAACGGGGACGCAGTATTTT,CATSLGTTGTQYF